In this sample, the clone carrying this T cell receptor beta chain turned up a few times. Researchers ran the PCR with 60 Vbeta and 13 Jbeta primers. Only in-frame clones appear in the TCRdb table, and some are missing; sequencing was by immunoSEQ multiplex PCR. The sample yields roughly 92,000 clones, approximately 7.6% seen once. The data originate from a study of cytomegalovirus exposure and HLA in healthy donors. CDR1 SGHAT and CDR2 FQNNGV come from the germline V gene. V was shortened by 5 bases and J by 0 bases, with 12 bases between the two germline ends. The CDR3 is 15 residues long. The rearrangement joins TRBV11-2 to TRBJ2-3; perhaps TRBD1 as D (6 bases). This clonotype was sampled from a man over 45 in good health and CMV-seronegative. The material sequenced was PBMCs. This CDR3 reads CASSPRGSSTDTQYF. CDR3 sequence (DNA): TGTGCCAGCAGCCCCAGGGGTTCTAGCACAGATACGCAGTATTTT.